Following are 22 T cell receptor beta chains from one sample sequenced in a study of T cells in Graves' hyperthyroidism and ophthalmopathy. The investigators amplified TCR beta CDR3 regions from RNA transcripts. HTBI primers were used for first-round RT-PCR of the TCR CDR3. TCRdb called the multiplex PCR reads again in MiXCR, with one record for every CDR3 protein. The sample lists some 440,000 distinct CDR3 sequences, 15% to 17% occurring once. The sample was blood. The receptors shown here come from a woman between 18 and 29 years old with Graves' hyperthyroidism.

Many counts were recorded for this clonotype. V is TRBV12-3 or TRBV12-4 and J is TRBJ1-1; 7 nucleotides align to TRBD1. This CDR3 contains 14 residues. V dropped 4 bases and J dropped 5; count of bases not matched to a gene: 7. The CDR3 DNA reads as TGTGCCAGCAGTTACCGGGGGGGACAGACTGAAGCTTTCTTT. Translation gives CASSYRGGQTEAFF.

This clonotype came up many times. The rearrangement uses TRBV5-1 and TRBJ2-3; 12 bases are a match to TRBD2. The CDR3 loop spans 16 amino acids. CDR1 and CDR2 from the germline V gene are SGHRS and YFSETQ. J gave up 3 bases and V 3 bases, and 5 bases lay outside the gene matches. The CDR3 DNA is TGCGCCAGCAGCTCACGGACTAGCGGGATAACAGATACGCAGTATTTT. Translated, it gives CASSSRTSGITDTQYF.

This clonotype occurred many times. This chain uses TRBV24-1 with TRBJ1-1; no clear D gene. The germline V gene has CDR1 KGHDR and CDR2 SFDVKD. The CDR3 spans 13 residues. Trimming removed 4 bases at V and 4 bases at J, with 9 bases between. CDR3 residues: CATSDPHVTEAFF. CDR3 DNA: TGTGCCACCAGTGACCCCCATGTCACTGAAGCTTTCTTT.

The chain has TRBV12-3 or TRBV12-4 and TRBJ1-1; 8 nucleotides agree with TRBD1. V shed 4 bases, J shed 1 base, and the junction held 11 bases outside the gene matches. There are 17 residues in the CDR3. The chain's CDR3 is CASSSPRQGTANTEAFF. The CDR3 nucleotides read TGTGCCAGCAGTTCCCCCCGACAGGGGACCGCGAACACTGAAGCTTTCTTT.

This clonotype has a count of ten or more. This chain links TRBV2 with TRBJ2-2, with D tentatively TRBD2 (5 bases). V lost 6 bases, J lost 1 base, and 12 bases lay in between. Germline loops: CDR1 SNHLY, CDR2 FYNNEI. This CDR3 has 15 amino acids. In DNA, the CDR3 is TGTGCCAGCAGGTCGGCGGGCGTGAACACCGGGGAGCTGTTTTTT. It yields the protein CASRSAGVNTGELFF.

This clonotype was counted many times. The chain links TRBV12-3 or TRBV12-4 to TRBJ1-5; 7 bases line up with TRBD1. The CDR3 is 16 residues long. Trimming removed 5 bases from V and 4 bases from J; junction bases left unmatched: 11. CDR3: CASSPRLTGSNQPQHF. CDR3 in DNA: TGTGCCAGCAGTCCGCGACTGACAGGGAGTAATCAGCCCCAGCATTTT.

As DNA, the CDR3 is TGTGCCAGCAGCCCCAACAGGAGCCCCGGGGAGCTGTTTTTT. Translated: CASSPNRSPGELFF. The chain links TRBV11-2 to TRBJ2-2, with a possible D match to TRBD1 (5 bases). V was trimmed by 5 bases and J by 6 bases, leaving 13 bases between them. Looked up from germline, CDR1 is SGHAT and CDR2 is FQNNGV. This CDR3 is built from 14 residues.

The chain is built from TRBV7-9 and TRBJ2-1; TRBD1 matches at 9 bases. V gave up 5 bases and J gave up 4 bases; unmatched junction bases: 6. The CDR3 spans 15 residues. From germline, CDR1 is SEHNR and CDR2 FQNEAQ (reference sequence). CDR3 DNA: TGTGCCAGCAGCCGGGGGACAGGGAATTACAATGAGCAGTTCTTC. Its translation: CASSRGTGNYNEQFF.

This clonotype was observed a handful of times. The chain combines TRBV18 with TRBJ1-5, with 7 bases that match TRBD1. The V segment lost 2 bases and the J segment 2 bases; nucleotides outside the gene matches: 9. The CDR3 has 17 residues. In germline, CDR1 is KGHSH, CDR2 LQKENI. This CDR3 reads CASSPKGAQGGNQPQHF. In DNA, the CDR3 is TGTGCCAGCTCACCAAAAGGTGCCCAGGGGGGCAATCAGCCCCAGCATTTT.

The table lists this clonotype with many counts. The rearrangement joins TRBV7-8 to TRBJ2-5; 7 positions agree with TRBD2. The V gene's germline CDR1 is SGHVS and CDR2 FQNEAQ. The length of the CDR3 is 16 residues. With 2 bases clipped from V and 5 bases from J, the junction kept 11 bases outside the gene matches. CDR3 DNA sequence: TGTGCCAGCAGCTTAATGTCTAGCGGCATCCGGGAGACCCAGTACTTC. Translated: CASSLMSSGIRETQYF.

This clonotype was seen many times. The chain is built from TRBV6-4 and TRBJ2-5; a possible D gene is TRBD2 (6 bases). CDR3 size: 14 residues. The ends were cut back, 7 bases at V and 5 bases at J, with 17 bases in the middle. Germline loops: CDR1 MRHNA, CDR2 SNTAGT. The CDR3 nucleotides read TGTGCCAGCACCACATACGGGGCGGGGGAGACCCAGTACTTC. Encoded protein: CASTTYGAGETQYF.

This clonotype was seen ten or more times. The chain couples TRBV6-1 to TRBJ2-5; TRBD1 agrees at 7 bases. Germline V gene lookup returns CDR1 MNHNS and CDR2 SASEGT. The CDR3 is made up of 14 amino acids. J was trimmed by 6 bases and V by 8 bases; bases with no gene match: 12. The CDR3 DNA sequence: TGTGCCAGCTTACCTATGGACAGGCCTAAGACCCAGTACTTC. Amino acid sequence: CASLPMDRPKTQYF.

Remarks on this clonotype: This may arise from a read error, as a much more abundant clone is one base away. The chain employs TRBV7-3 and TRBJ2-5, with 12 bases identical to TRBD2. The CDR3 length is 19 residues. Germline loops: CDR1 SGHTA, CDR2 FQGTGA. The trim removed 5 bases at V and 6 bases at J, leaving 19 bases unmatched. CDR3 protein: CASSRRPLAGGPMGKTQYF. For the CDR3, the DNA is TGTGCCAGCAGCAGAAGGCCCCTAGCGGGAGGGCCTATGGGAAAGACCCAGTACTTC. Drawing the rest from reference TRBV7-3 and TRBJ2-5, the complete variable domain is GAGVSQTPSNKVTEKGKYVELRCDPISGHTALYWYRQSLGQGPEFLIYFQGTGAADDSGLPNDRFFAVRPEGSVSTLKIQRTERGDSAVYLCASSRRPLAGGPMGKTQYFGPGTRLLVL.

This clonotype has at least ten counts. The rearrangement uses TRBV12-3 or TRBV12-4 and TRBJ1-5; D is uncertain. The V and J ends lost 6 bases and 0 bases respectively, with 12 bases between them. The CDR3 is 15 amino acids. CDR3 sequence: CASRRKGYSNQPQHF. CDR3 DNA: TGTGCCAGCAGACGGAAGGGTTATAGCAATCAGCCCCAGCATTTT.

This clonotype was found many times. This chain connects TRBV6-1 to TRBJ2-7; possibly TRBD1 for D (5 bases). Germline loops: CDR1 MNHNS, CDR2 SASEGT. The CDR3 sequence is 15 residues long. V was shortened by 4 bases and J by 5 bases, with 18 bases between the two germline ends. CDR3 region: CASSGTIPPKHEQYF. CDR3 nucleotides: TGTGCCAGCAGTGGGACAATCCCGCCTAAGCACGAGCAGTACTTC.

This clonotype was counted at least ten times. The chain couples TRBV5-1 to TRBJ2-7, with TRBD1 identical over 10 bases. Looked up from germline, CDR1 is SGHRS and CDR2 is YFSETQ. The trim removed 2 bases at V and 4 bases at J, leaving 6 bases unmatched. CDR3 size: 15 residues. The DNA for the CDR3 is TGCGCCAGCAGCTTCCCGGGACAGGGGATTTACGAGCAGTACTTC. Translation gives CASSFPGQGIYEQYF.

There are a few counts of this clonotype. The chain has TRBV4-1 and TRBJ2-3, with 8 positions matching TRBD2. This CDR3 spans 18 amino acids. CDR1 and CDR2 (germline): MGHRA, YSYEKL. The V segment lost 4 bases and the J segment 0 bases; nucleotides outside the gene matches: 12. CDR3 nucleotides: TGCGCCAGCAGCCGTACAGCGGGAGAGTCGCAAAGCACAGATACGCAGTATTTT. Protein product: CASSRTAGESQSTDTQYF.

The chain recombines TRBV20-1 with TRBJ2-2; D tentatively fits TRBD1 or TRBD2 (5 bases each). Deletions cut 3 bases from V and 2 bases from J, with 10 bases between. The CDR3 extends over 14 amino acids. CDR1 is DFQATT, CDR2 SNEGSKA, per germline (reference sequence). Here the CDR3 reads CSASQGPNTGELFF. The CDR3 nucleotides read TGCAGTGCTAGTCAGGGACCAAACACCGGGGAGCTGTTTTTT.

The V and J genes are TRBV5-1 and TRBJ2-1, with a tentative D call TRBD2 (5 bases). Germline V gene sequence: CDR1 SGHRS, CDR2 YFSETQ. The V gene lost 0 bases and the J gene lost 7 bases, with 17 bases spanning the gap. This CDR3 region has 16 residues. The CDR3 DNA sequence: TGCGCCAGCAGCTTGGACGGATCGCCTGGCGGGAATGAGCAGTTCTTC. It codes for CASSLDGSPGGNEQFF.

This clonotype was seen repeatedly, ten times or more. This chain joins TRBV2 and TRBJ2-5; 8 bases agree with TRBD2. Germline V gives CDR1 SNHLY, CDR2 FYNNEI. CDR3 size: 14 residues. The J segment lost 5 bases and the V segment lost 3 bases, leaving 5 bases of the junction unmatched. The CDR3 nucleotides read TGTGCCAGCAGTGATGGACTAGCTGGCGAGACCCAGTACTTC. Amino acid sequence: CASSDGLAGETQYF.

This sequence joins TRBV12-3 or TRBV12-4 and TRBJ2-7, with TRBD2 identical over 14 bases. The CDR3 covers 15 residues. Trimming at V came to 8 bases and at J to 5 bases, leaving 8 bases not matched to a gene. The CDR3 reads CASGGLAGVIDEQYF. DNA for the CDR3: TGTGCCAGCGGGGGACTAGCGGGAGTCATCGACGAGCAGTACTTC.

CDR3 coding DNA: TGTGCCAGCAGTGTGACAGGGCGGGGTCAGCCCCAGCATTTT. Translating gives CASSVTGRGQPQHF. This rearrangement joins TRBV25-1 to TRBJ1-5; TRBD1 aligns across 7 bases. Unmatched junction bases numbered 6, after V lost 4 bases and J lost 6 bases. The CDR3 runs 14 residues. Germline V CDR1 and CDR2: MGHDK, SYGVNS.